The 32 T cell receptor beta chains below all came from one sample that was sequenced in a study of shared clonotypes between healthy human individuals. Libraries were prepared by immunoSEQ multiplex PCR; TCRdb keeps only in-frame clonotypes and omits some of them. The sample yields over 1.5 million clones, 95% to 99% seen once. What was sequenced was naive CD4+ T cells sorted from blood. Documented subset: CD45RA+ positively selected. Receptors originate from a man younger than 45 in good health.

The chain has TRBV5-5 and TRBJ1-2; D perhaps matches TRBD1 (6 bases). The CDR3 spans 14 residues. V was shortened by 5 bases and J by 4 bases, with 15 bases between the two germline ends. From germline, CDR1 is SGHKS and CDR2 YYEKEE (reference sequence). The CDR3: CASRPGGLAYGYTF. For the CDR3, the DNA is TGTGCCAGCAGACCGGGGGGGCTGGCCTATGGCTACACCTTC.

V gene TRBV6-5 combines with J gene TRBJ2-4; 8 bases fit TRBD2. Germline CDR1 MNHEY, CDR2 SVGAGI. V trimming: 0 bases; J trimming: 4 bases; junction bases outside the gene matches: 5. This CDR3 contains 16 residues. DNA of the CDR3: TGTGCCAGCAGTTACTCCTTCGGGACTAGTAAAAACATTCAGTACTTC. As protein: CASSYSFGTSKNIQYF.

Notes on this clone: One end of the junction does not line up with germline, which may come from a read error. This chain connects TRBV29-1 to TRBJ1-5, with unresolved D. Germline V CDR1 and CDR2: SQVTM, ANQGSEA. The CDR3 has 17 amino acids. The CDR3 loop reads CSVKEGYGLDSNQPQHF. CDR3 nucleotides: TGCAGCGTTAAAGAAGGGTACGGTCTCGACAGCAATCAGCCCCAGCATTTT.

The gene calls are TRBV7-2 and TRBJ1-5; D unresolved. This CDR3 has 13 residues. The germline CDR1 and CDR2 sequences are SGHTA and FQGNSA. Between the trimmed V and J ends, which lost 8 bases and 3 bases, there was a span of 11 bases. Written as DNA, the CDR3 is TGTGCCAGCGGGTGGCAGATCAATCAGCCCCAGCATTTT. Its protein is CASGWQINQPQHF.

The CDR3 coding sequence is TGTGCCAGCAGTGGCTACTCCGGCAGGGGATACACTGAAGCTTTCTTT. Translation gives CASSGYSGRGYTEAFF. V and J are TRBV5-4 and TRBJ1-1, with D possibly being TRBD1 (6 bases). Deletions cut 5 bases from V and 3 bases from J, with 20 bases between. The CDR3 sequence is 16 residues long. CDR1 is SGHNT, CDR2 YYREEE, per germline (reference sequence).

V and J are TRBV4-1 and TRBJ2-1, with D possibly called TRBD1 or TRBD2 (5 bases each). Germline V gives CDR1 MGHRA, CDR2 YSYEKL. With 0 bases removed from V and 7 bases from J, the gap between germline ends came to 10 bases. The CDR3 extends over 14 amino acids. The CDR3 DNA follows: TGCGCCAGCAGCCAAGAAGGGACCAGAAATGAGCAGTTCTTC. The encoded protein is CASSQEGTRNEQFF.

This rearrangement joins TRBV7-9 to TRBJ2-2, with 8 bases that match TRBD2. Germline CDR1 and CDR2: SEHNR and FQNEAQ (reference sequence). Trimming took 4 bases from V and 0 from J; bases not matched to a gene: 1. The CDR3 has 15 residues. The CDR3 DNA is TGTGCCAGCAGCTCTAGCGGGTCGAACACCGGGGAGCTGTTTTTT. This codes for CASSSSGSNTGELFF.

The gene calls are TRBV5-1 and TRBJ2-5; 9 bases are shared with TRBD1. The CDR3 contains 15 residues. Germline-derived CDR1 and CDR2 are SGHRS and YFSETQ. The V gene end was trimmed by 5 bases and the J gene end by 1 base; junction bases not matched to a gene: 6. The CDR3 here is CASRSQGALQETQYF. The CDR3 DNA follows: TGCGCCAGCAGATCACAGGGGGCCCTCCAAGAGACCCAGTACTTC.

The chain combines TRBV7-2 with TRBJ2-5; D not certain. The CDR3 has 12 residues. V was trimmed by 8 bases and J by 4 bases, leaving 11 bases between them. CDR1 and CDR2 from the germline V gene are SGHTA and FQGNSA. CDR3 sequence: CASSALRETQYF. CDR3 nucleotides: TGTGCCAGCTCCGCCCTCCGAGAGACCCAGTACTTC.

The rearrangement uses TRBV19 and TRBJ1-4; 8 nucleotides agree with TRBD1. Germline CDR1 LNHDA, CDR2 SQIVND (reference sequence). This CDR3 is 14 amino acids long. J gave up 8 bases and V 7 bases, and 9 bases lay outside the gene matches. CDR3 DNA: TGTGCCAGTAAAGACAGGGGTCAAGGAGAAAAACTGTTTTTT. Translating it yields CASKDRGQGEKLFF. Supplemented by reference TRBV19 and TRBJ1-4, the full variable domain reads DGGITQSPKYLFRKEGQNVTLSCEQNLNHDAMYWYRQDPGQGLRLIYYSQIVNDFQKGDIAEGYSVSREKKESFPLTVTSAQKNPTAFYLCASKDRGQGEKLFFGSGTQLSVL.

This chain joins TRBV20-1 and TRBJ1-2; D possibly corresponds to TRBD1 (5 bases). V was pared by 6 bases and J by 7 bases, with 12 bases between. The CDR3 loop spans 11 amino acids. Germline assignment: CDR1 DFQATT and CDR2 SNEGSKA (reference sequence). Written as DNA, the CDR3 is TGCAGTGCCCGGACATCGGGTGGCTACACCTTC. Translating gives CSARTSGGYTF.

The rearrangement joins TRBV6-1 to TRBJ2-7; 8 bases map to TRBD1. Trimming cost V 3 bases and J 4 bases; bases outside gene matches: 5. The germline V gene encodes CDR1 MNHNS and CDR2 SASEGT. The CDR3 totals 14 residues. The CDR3 sequence: CASSDPGGRYEQYF. CDR3 DNA sequence: TGTGCCAGCAGTGACCCAGGGGGCAGATACGAGCAGTACTTC.

As concerns this clone: Distinct nucleotide sequences in the sample also encode this CDR3. The rearrangement joins TRBV27 to TRBJ2-7; 7 nucleotides line up with TRBD2. The germline V gene encodes CDR1 MNHEY and CDR2 SMNVEV (reference sequence). V trimming: 1 base; J trimming: 2 bases; junction bases outside the gene matches: 5. The CDR3 has 15 amino acids. CDR3 bases: TGTGCCAGCAGTTTATTTCCTAGCGGAACCTACGAGCAGTACTTC. Protein product: CASSLFPSGTYEQYF.

This clone is a singleton in its sample. The chain links TRBV21-1 to TRBJ1-4. TRBV21-1 corresponds to a pseudogene. This CDR3 region has 15 residues. For the CDR3, the DNA is TGTGCCAGCAGCCGGGGGGCCGCAACTAATGAAAAACTGTTTTTT. Translation: CASSRGAATNEKLFF.

The rearrangement uses TRBV19 and TRBJ2-7, with D hard to call. Germline loops: CDR1 LNHDA, CDR2 SQIVND (reference sequence). The CDR3 runs 14 residues. Deletions cut 6 bases from V and 0 bases from J, with 12 bases between. In DNA, the CDR3 is TGTGCCAGTAGCCTCTCGGGCGGCTCCTACGAGCAGTACTTC. This gives the protein CASSLSGGSYEQYF.

V and J are TRBV5-1 and TRBJ2-7, with 10 bases matching TRBD2. CDR1 is SGHRS and CDR2 is YFSETQ in the germline V gene. Losses at the gene ends were 4 bases for V and 2 bases for J; bases not matched to a gene: 9. This CDR3 has 16 amino acids. In nucleotides, the CDR3 is TGCGCCAGCAGCATTATAGGCGGACTAGCGGCCTACGAGCAGTACTTC. Protein product: CASSIIGGLAAYEQYF. Based on the CDR3 plus reference TRBV5-1 and TRBJ2-7, the full variable domain is KAGVTQTPRYLIKTRGQQVTLSCSPISGHRSVSWYQQTPGQGLQFLFEYFSETQRNKGNFPGRFSGRQFSNSRSEMNVSTLELGDSALYLCASSIIGGLAAYEQYFGPGTRLTVT.

The chain is built from TRBV6-5 and TRBJ2-7; no clear D gene. Germline V gene data show CDR1 as MNHEY and CDR2 as SVGAGI. V lost 0 bases and J 1 base, leaving 10 bases between the germline ends. The CDR3 spans 15 residues. CDR3: CASSYSFDGSYEQYF. CDR3 bases: TGTGCCAGCAGTTACTCGTTTGACGGTTCCTACGAGCAGTACTTC.

This sequence joins TRBV10-3 and TRBJ2-7; 11 bases are a match to TRBD1. The CDR3 contains 15 residues. Germline CDR1 is ENHRY and CDR2 is SYGVKD. V trimming: 5 bases; J trimming: 3 bases; junction bases outside the gene matches: 6. The CDR3 sequence: CAISLSGTGGYEQYF. The CDR3 DNA reads TGTGCCATCAGTTTATCCGGGACAGGGGGCTACGAGCAGTACTTC.

The chain links TRBV6-5 to TRBJ1-1, with 7 positions matching TRBD1. CDR1 is MNHEY and CDR2 is SVGAGI in the germline V gene. The CDR3 covers 14 residues. V was pared by 5 bases and J by 1 base, with 4 bases of the junction left unmatched. CDR3 protein: CASSQYRGNTEAFF. In DNA, the CDR3 is TGTGCCAGCAGTCAATACAGGGGGAACACTGAAGCTTTCTTT.

This chain uses TRBV18 with TRBJ2-7, with TRBD1 identical over 7 bases. After removal of 6 bases from V and 3 bases from J, the junction contained 11 bases not matched to a gene. The CDR3 contains 15 residues. CDR1 KGHSH and CDR2 LQKENI come from the germline V gene. The CDR3 DNA is TGTGCCAGCTCCCTCAGGGGGACAGCACTCTACGAGCAGTACTTC. This gives the protein CASSLRGTALYEQYF.

The V gene is TRBV2, the J gene TRBJ1-4, with D uncertain. This CDR3 is built from 14 residues. CDR1 SNHLY and CDR2 FYNNEI come from the germline V gene. V shed 6 bases and J shed 2 bases, with 10 bases lying between them. This CDR3 reads CASSDSWTNEKLFF. The CDR3 DNA is TGTGCCAGCAGCGACTCGTGGACTAATGAAAAACTGTTTTTT.

The chain links TRBV27 to TRBJ1-2; maybe TRBD1 (5 bases). The CDR3 extends over 16 amino acids. V lost 4 bases and J 2 bases, leaving 17 bases between the germline ends. The germline V gene has CDR1 MNHEY and CDR2 SMNVEV (reference sequence). CDR3 residues: CASSYSSEGLNYGYTF. The CDR3 DNA sequence: TGTGCCAGCAGTTACTCTAGTGAGGGGCTAAACTATGGCTACACCTTC.

This chain connects TRBV2 to TRBJ2-7; D tentatively reads TRBD1 or TRBD2 (6 bases each). This CDR3 is built from 14 residues. Germline V lookup: CDR1 SNHLY, CDR2 FYNNEI. V was pared by 4 bases and J by 4 bases, with 14 bases between. The CDR3 sequence: CASSGGAEMYEQYF. The CDR3 DNA sequence: TGTGCCAGCAGTGGGGGGGCGGAGATGTACGAGCAGTACTTC.

The chain joins TRBV5-4 to TRBJ2-1; 11 bases are shared with TRBD2. CDR1 is SGHNT and CDR2 is YYREEE in the germline V gene (reference sequence). This CDR3 spans 17 amino acids. The V segment lost 3 bases and the J segment 4 bases; nucleotides outside the gene matches: 9. CDR3 region: CASSSGIAGGAYNEQFF. For the CDR3, the DNA is TGTGCCAGCAGCTCGGGGATAGCGGGAGGGGCATACAATGAGCAGTTCTTC. The entire variable domain, with the rest obtained from reference TRBV5-4 and TRBJ2-1, is as follows: ETGVTQSPTHLIKTRGQQVTLRCSSQSGHNTVSWYQQALGQGPQFIFQYYREEENGRGNFPPRFSGLQFPNYSSELNVNALELDDSALYLCASSSGIAGGAYNEQFFGPGTRLTVL.

The CDR3 here is CASSAHRGSNQPQHF. The CDR3 bases are TGTGCCAGCAGTGCACACAGGGGAAGCAATCAGCCCCAGCATTTT. The V gene is TRBV28, the J gene TRBJ1-5, with 7 bases lining up with TRBD1. This CDR3 has 15 amino acids. J was trimmed by 1 base and V by 5 bases; bases with no gene match: 5. The V gene's germline CDR1 is MDHEN and CDR2 SYDVKM.

This rearrangement joins TRBV5-1 to TRBJ2-7, with 9 bases that match TRBD2. Germline V gives CDR1 SGHRS, CDR2 YFSETQ. The CDR3 has 15 amino acids. V shed 7 bases and J 5 bases; nucleotides not matched to a gene: 13. CDR3 loop: CASAEGSGRPHEQYF. CDR3 nucleotide sequence: TGCGCCAGCGCCGAGGGTAGCGGGAGACCTCACGAGCAGTACTTC.

With regard to this clone: Other DNA sequences of this sample code for an identical CDR3. This sequence joins TRBV5-1 and TRBJ2-2, with D perhaps TRBD2 (6 bases). Germline CDR1 and CDR2: SGHRS and YFSETQ. This CDR3 region has 14 residues. V lost 3 bases to trimming and J lost 3 bases, with 9 bases between them. CDR3 amino acids: CASSSGLDTGELFF. DNA for the CDR3: TGCGCCAGCAGCTCGGGACTGGACACCGGGGAGCTGTTTTTT.

The chain joins TRBV6-1 to TRBJ2-1, with 8 nucleotides matching TRBD2. V was pared by 6 bases and J by 15 bases, with 13 bases of the junction left unmatched. The germline gives CDR1 MNHNS, CDR2 SASEGT. This CDR3 region has 13 residues. The CDR3 DNA is TGTGCCAGCAGAGCCCAGAGCGGGAGCCTCGGGTTCTTC. It codes for CASRAQSGSLGFF.

The rearrangement links TRBV29-1 to TRBJ2-5; D remains ambiguous. Per germline, CDR1 SQVTM and CDR2 ANQGSEA. This CDR3 is 13 amino acids long. V gave up 3 bases and J gave up 4 bases, with 12 bases separating them. The CDR3 DNA follows: TGCAGCGTTGACTTCGCCCTTGGAGAGACCCAGTACTTC. Amino acid sequence: CSVDFALGETQYF.

The chain couples TRBV9 to TRBJ2-7; 8 bases are a match to TRBD1. This CDR3 has 14 amino acids. Germline CDR1 SGDLS, CDR2 YYNGEE. After removal of 6 bases from V and 6 bases from J, the junction contained 11 bases not matched to a gene. CDR3 sequence reads: CASTTGTGSLEQYF. The CDR3 bases are TGTGCCAGCACAACCGGGACAGGATCCCTCGAGCAGTACTTC.

The rearrangement joins TRBV27 to TRBJ2-1; 10 positions match TRBD2. V was clipped by 3 bases and J by 3 bases; unmatched bases: 8. Germline assignment: CDR1 MNHEY and CDR2 SMNVEV (reference sequence). The CDR3 spans 17 residues. The DNA of the CDR3 is TGTGCCAGCAGTTTTAGGTGGACTAGCGGCCGCTACAATGAGCAGTTCTTC. It translates to CASSFRWTSGRYNEQFF.

The CDR3 here is CASSPRGGGTEAFF. In nucleotides, the CDR3 is TGTGCCAGCAGCCCCAGGGGGGGCGGGACTGAAGCTTTCTTT. The chain is built from TRBV6-1 and TRBJ1-1; TRBD1 aligns across 7 bases. V gave up 6 bases and J gave up 5 bases; unmatched junction bases: 9. This CDR3 is built from 14 residues. Looked up from germline, CDR1 is MNHNS and CDR2 is SASEGT.